This T cell receptor beta chain was observed in a study of regulatory T cells in long-lasting Graves disease. Indicated time point: newly diagnosed GD, antithyroid drugs for less than 3 months. PBMC RNA served as the TCR library source. There are 14 residues in the CDR3. The V and J ends lost 0 bases and 1 base respectively, with 7 bases between them. Germline assignment: CDR1 SGDLS and CDR2 YYNGEE. This clonotype was seen at least ten times. Sequencing libraries for TCR beta were prepared with iRepertoire HTBI primers and Arm-PCR of CDR3 regions. TCRdb re-derived calls from the multiplex PCR reads in MiXCR, one entry per CDR3 protein. The sample has about 540,000 distinct CDR3 sequences; roughly 14% are singletons. These data were also reused for a study on T cells in Graves' hyperthyroidism and ophthalmopathy.

The TCR comes from a man aged 25 to 40 with Graves disease. The chain has TRBV9 and TRBJ1-1; no clear D. The sample here was peripheral blood mononuclear cells (PBMCs), taken at new diagnosis, from a patient treated with antithyroid drugs. CDR3 loop: CASSVVGGNTEAFF. CDR3 bases: TGTGCCAGCAGCGTAGTAGGAGGGAACACTGAAGCTTTCTTT.